This T cell receptor (beta chain) was captured in a study of T cell repertoires in cytomegalovirus infection. Findings and limits, study-wide: The ex vivo response showed dominance by HLA-C-restricted CMV-specific TCR beta clonotypes. Frequencies of public TCR beta families were cumulated, and this identified carriers of CMV plus the relevant HLA.

Concerning this clonotype: Its antigen remains unknown.

Using its own MiXCR run on the reads, TCRdb lists one record per CDR3 protein. The sample lists approximately 990,000 distinct CDR3 sequences, less than 40% occurring once. The V end lost 8 bases, the J end lost 0 bases, and 7 bases lay between the germline ends. The CDR3 runs to 13 residues. The V gene's germline CDR1 is SEHNR and CDR2 FQNEAQ (reference sequence). The receptor's source is a human donor in good health (CMV status not recorded). Some clones in this sample may be carry-over from other donors' samples. The chain recombines TRBV7-9 with TRBJ2-2; D unclear. The starting material was cultured CD8+ T cells from PBMCs, obtained from culture after CMV antigen stimulation. CDR3 DNA sequence: TGTGCCAGCCTAGAACCGAACACCGGGGAGCTGTTTTTT. As protein: CASLEPNTGELFF.